The 2 T cell receptor beta chains reported below all come from one sample, sequenced in a study of blood T cells in healthy people across ages. Primed by a sample-barcoded 5' primer and a J-beta primer mix, a second PCR proceeded for about 6 to 12 cycles. TCRdb used MiXCR to reprocess the 5' RACE reads, holding one entry per CDR3 protein. The sample has some 1.7 million distinct CDR3 sequences; roughly 27% are singletons. Source material: blood. The receptors stem from a woman between 25 and 40 years old in good health.

This clonotype was detected many times. It may be a read error: a sequence one base away is much more abundant. V and J are TRBV5-1 and TRBJ2-7; possible D gene TRBD1, 6 bases. Trimming stripped 0 bases from V and 6 bases from J, with 16 bases between. The V gene's germline CDR1 is SGHRS and CDR2 YFSETQ. This CDR3 is 15 amino acids long. The DNA of the CDR3 is TGCGCCAGCAGCTTGGGCCACAGGGATCTGGGCGAGCAGTACTTC. Translating it yields CASSLGHRDLGEQYF.

This clonotype was detected a few times. The CDR3 reads CSAGWGGGWDNEQFF. The CDR3 coding sequence is TGCAGCGCGGGGTGGGGCGGCGGCTGGGACAATGAGCAGTTCTTC. V gene TRBV20-1 combines with J gene TRBJ2-1, with D possibly matching TRBD2 (6 bases). The CDR3 loop spans 15 amino acids. Germline-derived CDR1 and CDR2 are DFQATT and SNEGSKA (reference sequence).